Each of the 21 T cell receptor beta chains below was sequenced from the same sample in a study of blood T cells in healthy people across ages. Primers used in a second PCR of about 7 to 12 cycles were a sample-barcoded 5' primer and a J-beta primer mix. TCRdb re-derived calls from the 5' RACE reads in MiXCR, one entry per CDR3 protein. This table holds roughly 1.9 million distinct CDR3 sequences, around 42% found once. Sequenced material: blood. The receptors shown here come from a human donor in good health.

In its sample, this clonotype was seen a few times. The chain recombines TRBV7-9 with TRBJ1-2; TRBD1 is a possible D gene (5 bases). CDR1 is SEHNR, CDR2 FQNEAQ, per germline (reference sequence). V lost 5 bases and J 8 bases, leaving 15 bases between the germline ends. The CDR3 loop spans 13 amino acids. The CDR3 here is CASSPGTAPGYTF. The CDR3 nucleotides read TGTGCCAGCAGCCCAGGGACCGCGCCCGGCTACACCTTC.

CDR3 sequence: CASSTLLAGEYNEQFF. The CDR3 DNA follows: TGTGCCAGCAGCACCCTCCTAGCGGGGGAATACAATGAGCAGTTCTTC. The chain uses TRBV4-2 and TRBJ2-1, with 10 nucleotides matching TRBD2. Germline V CDR1 and CDR2: LGHNA, YNFKEQ. The CDR3 contains 16 residues. Trimming took 5 bases from V and 4 from J; bases not matched to a gene: 8.

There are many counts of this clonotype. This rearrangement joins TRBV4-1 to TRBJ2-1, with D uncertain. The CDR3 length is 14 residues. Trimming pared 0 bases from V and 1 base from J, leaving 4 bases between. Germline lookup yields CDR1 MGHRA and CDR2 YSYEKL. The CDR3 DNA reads TGCGCCAGCAGCCAAGATCGGTCCTACAATGAGCAGTTCTTC. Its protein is CASSQDRSYNEQFF.

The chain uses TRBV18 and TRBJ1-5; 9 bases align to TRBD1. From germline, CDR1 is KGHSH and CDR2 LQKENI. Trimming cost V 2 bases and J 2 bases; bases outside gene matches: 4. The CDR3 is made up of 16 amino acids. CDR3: CASSPGDRVGNQPQHF. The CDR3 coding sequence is TGTGCCAGCTCACCAGGGGACAGGGTAGGCAATCAGCCCCAGCATTTT.

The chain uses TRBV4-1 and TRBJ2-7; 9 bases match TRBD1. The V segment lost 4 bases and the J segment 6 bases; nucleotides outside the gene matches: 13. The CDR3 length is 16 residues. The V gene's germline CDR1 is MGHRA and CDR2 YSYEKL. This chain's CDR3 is CASSLDRTGAGGEQYF. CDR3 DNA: TGCGCCAGCAGCCTGGACAGGACAGGGGCGGGCGGCGAGCAGTACTTC.

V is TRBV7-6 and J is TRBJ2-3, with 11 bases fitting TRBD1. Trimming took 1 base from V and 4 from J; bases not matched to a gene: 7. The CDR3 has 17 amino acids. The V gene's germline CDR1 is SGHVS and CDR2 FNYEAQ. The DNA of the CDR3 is TGTGCCAGCAGCTTAGGGGGGACAGGGGGGCCTTCAGATACGCAGTATTTT. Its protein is CASSLGGTGGPSDTQYF.

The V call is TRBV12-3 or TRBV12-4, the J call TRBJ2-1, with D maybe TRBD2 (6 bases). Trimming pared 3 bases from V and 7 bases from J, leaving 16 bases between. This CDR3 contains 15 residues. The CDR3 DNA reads TGTGCCAGCAGTTTTTTGTTTGGAGGGATAAATGAGCAGTTCTTC. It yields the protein CASSFLFGGINEQFF.

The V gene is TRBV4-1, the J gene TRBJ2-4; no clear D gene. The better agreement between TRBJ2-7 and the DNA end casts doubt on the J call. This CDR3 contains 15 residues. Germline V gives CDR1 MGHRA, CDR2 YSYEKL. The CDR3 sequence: CASSFRTGYSYEQYF. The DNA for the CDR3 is TGCGCCAGCAGCTTTCGGACGGGCTACTCCTACGAGCAGTACTTC.

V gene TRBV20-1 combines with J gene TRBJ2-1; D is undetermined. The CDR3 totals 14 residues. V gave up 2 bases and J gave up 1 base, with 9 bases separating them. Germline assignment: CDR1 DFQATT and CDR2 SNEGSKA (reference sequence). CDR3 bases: TGCAGTGCTAGAATGCCCCCATCCTACAATGAGCAGTTCTTC. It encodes CSARMPPSYNEQFF.

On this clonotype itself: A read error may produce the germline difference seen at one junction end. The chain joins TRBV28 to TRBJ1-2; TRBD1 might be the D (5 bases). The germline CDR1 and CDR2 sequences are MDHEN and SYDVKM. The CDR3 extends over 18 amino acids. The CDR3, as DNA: TGTGCCCGCAGTAGACTAAGGGGCCCGATGAGCCGGAACTATGACTACACCTTC. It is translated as CARSRLRGPMSRNYDYTF.

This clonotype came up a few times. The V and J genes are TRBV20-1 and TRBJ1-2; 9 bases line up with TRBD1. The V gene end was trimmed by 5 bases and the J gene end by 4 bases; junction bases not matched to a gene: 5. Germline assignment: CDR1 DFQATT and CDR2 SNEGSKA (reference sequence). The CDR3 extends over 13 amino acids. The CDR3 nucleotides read TGCAGTGCTGAAGGGACAGGGCGCTATGGCTACACCTTC. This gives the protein CSAEGTGRYGYTF.

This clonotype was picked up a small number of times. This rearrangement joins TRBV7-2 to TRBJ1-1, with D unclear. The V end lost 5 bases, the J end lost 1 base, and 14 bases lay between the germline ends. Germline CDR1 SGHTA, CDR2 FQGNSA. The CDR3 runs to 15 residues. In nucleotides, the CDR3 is TGTGCCAGCAGCCTGATGGAGGGCCCGAACACTGAAGCTTTCTTT. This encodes CASSLMEGPNTEAFF.

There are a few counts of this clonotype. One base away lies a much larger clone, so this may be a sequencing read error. In nucleotides, the CDR3 is TGTGCCAACAGCGGCGACAGGAATTCACCCCTCCACTTT. It specifies CANSGDRNSPLHF. The chain combines TRBV7-8 with TRBJ1-6; tentatively, D is TRBD1 (6 bases). This CDR3 comprises 13 residues. Germline V gives CDR1 SGHVS, CDR2 FQNEAQ.

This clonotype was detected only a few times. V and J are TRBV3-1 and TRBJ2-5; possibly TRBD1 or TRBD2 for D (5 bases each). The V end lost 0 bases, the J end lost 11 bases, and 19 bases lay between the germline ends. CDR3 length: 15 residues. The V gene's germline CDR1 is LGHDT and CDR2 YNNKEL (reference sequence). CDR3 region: CASSQDPGPFWEQYF. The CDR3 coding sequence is TGTGCCAGCAGCCAAGATCCGGGACCCTTTTGGGAGCAGTACTTC.

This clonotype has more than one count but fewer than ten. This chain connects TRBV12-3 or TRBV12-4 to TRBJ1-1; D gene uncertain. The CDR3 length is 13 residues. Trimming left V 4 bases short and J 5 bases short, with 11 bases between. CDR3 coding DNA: TGTGCCAGCAGTTCGGGTTCGCGGACTGAAGCTTTCTTT. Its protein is CASSSGSRTEAFF.

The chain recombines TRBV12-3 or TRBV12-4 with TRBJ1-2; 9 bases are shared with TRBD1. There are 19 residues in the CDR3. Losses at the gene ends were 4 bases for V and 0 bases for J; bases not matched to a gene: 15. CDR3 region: CASSWRLPGQGHTNYGYTF. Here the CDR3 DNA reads TGTGCCAGCAGTTGGAGGTTACCGGGACAGGGACATACTAACTATGGCTACACCTTC.

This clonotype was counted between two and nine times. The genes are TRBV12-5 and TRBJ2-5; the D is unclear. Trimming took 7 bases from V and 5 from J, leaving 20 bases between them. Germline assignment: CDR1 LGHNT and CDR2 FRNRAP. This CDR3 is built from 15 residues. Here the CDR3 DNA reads TGTGCTAGTGCCTCTTGGGTCCCCAGCTTGGAGACCCAGTACTTC. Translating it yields CASASWVPSLETQYF.

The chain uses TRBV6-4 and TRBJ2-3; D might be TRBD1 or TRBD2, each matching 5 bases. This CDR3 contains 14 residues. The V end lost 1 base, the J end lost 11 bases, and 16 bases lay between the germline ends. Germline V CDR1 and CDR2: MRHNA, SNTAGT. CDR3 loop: CASSDFHGADKQYF. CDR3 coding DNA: TGTGCCAGCAGTGACTTCCACGGGGCTGACAAGCAGTATTTT.

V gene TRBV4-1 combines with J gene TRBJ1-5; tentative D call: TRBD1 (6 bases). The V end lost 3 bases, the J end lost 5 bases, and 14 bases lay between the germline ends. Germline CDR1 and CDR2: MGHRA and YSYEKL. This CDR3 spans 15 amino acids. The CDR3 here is CASSQLGQSDQPQHF. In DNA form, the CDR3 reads TGCGCCAGCAGCCAGCTAGGACAGAGTGATCAGCCCCAGCATTTT.

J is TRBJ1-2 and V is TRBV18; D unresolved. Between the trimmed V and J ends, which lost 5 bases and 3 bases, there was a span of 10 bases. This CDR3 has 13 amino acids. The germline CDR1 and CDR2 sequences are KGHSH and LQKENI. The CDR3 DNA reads TGTGCCAGCTCAGCGTCTACCGACTATGGCTACACCTTC. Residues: CASSASTDYGYTF.

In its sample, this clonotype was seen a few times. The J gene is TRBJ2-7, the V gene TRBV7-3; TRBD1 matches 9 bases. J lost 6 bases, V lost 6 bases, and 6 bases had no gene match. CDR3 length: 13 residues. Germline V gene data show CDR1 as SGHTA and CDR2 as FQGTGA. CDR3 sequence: CASSSGQGTEQYF. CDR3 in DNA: TGTGCCAGCAGTTCTGGACAGGGGACCGAGCAGTACTTC.